These 5 T cell receptor beta chains share one sample of origin, sequenced in a study of metastatic and nonmetastatic thyroid tumors. All patients were treatment-naive before thyroid surgery. TCRdb reanalyzed the PCR reads with MiXCR. Of fewer than 35,000 clones listed, roughly a sixth are singletons. Specimen: blood. These receptors came from a male donor with papillary thyroid cancer or a benign thyroid nodule (not recorded which). Some clones in this sample may be carry-over from other donors' samples.

This clone was detected a few times. The CDR3: CASSPTAFYGYTF. The CDR3 DNA reads TGTGCCAGCAGTCCTACGGCCTTCTATGGCTACACCTTC. This chain joins TRBV12-3 or TRBV12-4 and TRBJ1-2; D call uncertain. The V end lost 5 bases, the J end lost 4 bases, and 11 bases lay between the germline ends. The CDR3 is 13 amino acids.

This clone was seen ten or more times. The gene calls are TRBV20-1 and TRBJ2-4; D may match TRBD1 or TRBD2 (6 bases each). Between the trimmed V and J ends, which lost 5 bases and 0 bases, there was a span of 14 bases. The CDR3 length is 15 residues. CDR1 DFQATT and CDR2 SNEGSKA come from the germline V gene (reference sequence). The CDR3 is CSASSGGQAKNIQYF. CDR3 DNA sequence: TGCAGTGCTTCCAGTGGGGGGCAAGCCAAAAACATTCAGTACTTC.

This clone was seen many times. This chain links TRBV5-4 with TRBJ1-6, with D unclear. The CDR3 consists of 15 residues. Germline-derived CDR1 and CDR2 are SGHNT and YYREEE (reference sequence). V was cut by 4 bases and J by 6 bases, with 14 bases left in between. CDR3: CASSAKDGPNSPLHF. As DNA, the CDR3 is TGTGCCAGCAGCGCAAAGGACGGACCTAATTCACCCCTCCACTTT.

This clone was seen many times. This rearrangement joins TRBV5-5 to TRBJ2-1; 10 bases are a match to TRBD2. V shed 6 bases and J 6 bases; nucleotides not matched to a gene: 6. CDR1 and CDR2 (germline): SGHKS, YYEKEE (reference sequence). The CDR3 is made up of 14 amino acids. Here the CDR3 DNA reads TGTGCCAGCAACTTAGCGGGAGGACCCAATGAGCAGTTCTTC. Translated: CASNLAGGPNEQFF.

This clone was seen repeatedly, ten times or more. At one end, the junction sequence differs from germline, possibly due to a read error. CDR3: CASSPLAGAPRDNEQFF. The DNA of the CDR3 is TGTGCCAGCTCCCCACTAGCGGGAGCTCCTCGGGACAATGAGCAGTTCTTC. The chain combines TRBV18 with TRBJ2-1, with 11 nucleotides matching TRBD2. Germline-derived CDR1 and CDR2 are KGHSH and LQKENI. This CDR3 has 17 amino acids. The entire variable domain, with the rest obtained from reference TRBV18 and TRBJ2-1, is as follows: NAGVMQNPRHLVRRRGQEARLRCSPMKGHSHVYWYRQLPEEGLKFMVYLQKENIIDESGMPKERFSAEFPKEGPSILRIQQVVRGDSAAYFCASSPLAGAPRDNEQFFGPGTRLTVL.